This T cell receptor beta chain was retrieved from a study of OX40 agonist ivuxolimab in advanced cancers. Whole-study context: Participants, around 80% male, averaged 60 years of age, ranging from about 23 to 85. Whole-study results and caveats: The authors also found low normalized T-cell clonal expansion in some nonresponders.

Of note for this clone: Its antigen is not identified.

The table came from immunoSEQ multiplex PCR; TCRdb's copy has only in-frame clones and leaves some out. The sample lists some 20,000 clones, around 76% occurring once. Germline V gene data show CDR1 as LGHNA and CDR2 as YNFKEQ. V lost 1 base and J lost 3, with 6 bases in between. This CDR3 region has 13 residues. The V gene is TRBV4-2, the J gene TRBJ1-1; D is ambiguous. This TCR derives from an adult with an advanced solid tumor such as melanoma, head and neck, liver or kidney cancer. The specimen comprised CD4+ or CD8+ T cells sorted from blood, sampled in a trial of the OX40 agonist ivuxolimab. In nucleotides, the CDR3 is TGTGCCAGCAGCCAAGGATGGGACACTGAAGCTTTCTTT. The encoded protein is CASSQGWDTEAFF.